This T cell receptor (beta chain) was captured in a study of T cell responses to AZD1222 COVID-19 vaccine. Study findings and constraints: Researchers took repertoire samples only after the peak T cell response had come.

Comments on this clone: The antigen is not known.

Using immunoSEQ multiplex PCR, the repertoire was profiled, and TCRdb retains in-frame clones only, with some absent. The sample yields 110,000 to 150,000 clones, around 89% seen once. The V gene's germline CDR1 is KGHSH and CDR2 LQKENI. The trim removed 1 base at V and 7 bases at J, leaving 6 bases unmatched. The CDR3 totals 15 residues. This clonotype was obtained from an adult in good health. Sequencing was performed on peripheral blood, taken on day 0 of AZD1222 vaccination. V is TRBV18 and J is TRBJ1-4; 7 bases agree with TRBD1. The CDR3 DNA sequence: TGTGCCAGCTCACCACTGACAGGGATTTTTGAAAAACTGTTTTTT. Protein product: CASSPLTGIFEKLFF.